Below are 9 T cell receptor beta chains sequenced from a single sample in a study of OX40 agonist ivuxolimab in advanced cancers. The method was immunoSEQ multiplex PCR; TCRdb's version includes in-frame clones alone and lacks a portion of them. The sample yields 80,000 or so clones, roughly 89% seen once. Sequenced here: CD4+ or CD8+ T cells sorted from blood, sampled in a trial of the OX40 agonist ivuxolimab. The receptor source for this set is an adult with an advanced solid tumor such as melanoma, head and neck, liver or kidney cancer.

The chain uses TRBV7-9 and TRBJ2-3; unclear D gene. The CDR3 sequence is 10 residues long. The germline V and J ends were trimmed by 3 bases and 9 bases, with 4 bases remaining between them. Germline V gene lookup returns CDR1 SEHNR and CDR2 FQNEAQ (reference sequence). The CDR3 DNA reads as TGTGCCAGCAGCTTGGACACGCAGTATTTT. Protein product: CASSLDTQYF.

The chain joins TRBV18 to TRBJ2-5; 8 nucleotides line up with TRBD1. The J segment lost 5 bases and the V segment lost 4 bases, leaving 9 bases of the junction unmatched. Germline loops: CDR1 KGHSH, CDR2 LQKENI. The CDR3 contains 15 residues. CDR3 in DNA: TGTGCCAGCTCACTGGAGGGACAGGTCCGGGAGACCCAGTACTTC. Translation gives CASSLEGQVRETQYF.

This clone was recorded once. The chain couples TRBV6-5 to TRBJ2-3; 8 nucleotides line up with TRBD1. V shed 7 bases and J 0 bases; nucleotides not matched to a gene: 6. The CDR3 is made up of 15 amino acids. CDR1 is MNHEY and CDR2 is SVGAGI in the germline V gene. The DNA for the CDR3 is TGTGCCAGCAAATACAGGGGGTCGAGCACAGATACGCAGTATTTT. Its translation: CASKYRGSSTDTQYF.

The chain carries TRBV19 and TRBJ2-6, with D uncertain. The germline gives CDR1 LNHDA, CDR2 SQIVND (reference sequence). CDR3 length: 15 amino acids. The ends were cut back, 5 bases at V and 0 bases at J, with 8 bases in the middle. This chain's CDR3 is CASSPRISGANVLTF. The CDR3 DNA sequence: TGTGCCAGTAGTCCCCGAATCTCTGGGGCCAACGTCCTGACTTTC.

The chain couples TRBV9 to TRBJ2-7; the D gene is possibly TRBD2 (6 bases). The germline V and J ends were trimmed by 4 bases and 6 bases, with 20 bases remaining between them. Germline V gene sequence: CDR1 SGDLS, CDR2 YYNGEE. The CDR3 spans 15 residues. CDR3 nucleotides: TGTGCCAGCAGCCCACATAGCGGTATAGCGACCGAGCAGTACTTC. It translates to CASSPHSGIATEQYF.

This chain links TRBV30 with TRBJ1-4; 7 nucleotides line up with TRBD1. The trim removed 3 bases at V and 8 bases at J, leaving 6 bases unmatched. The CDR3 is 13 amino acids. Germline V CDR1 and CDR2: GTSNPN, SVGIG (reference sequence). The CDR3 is CAWRTGPGEKLFF. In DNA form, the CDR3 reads TGTGCCTGGAGGACAGGGCCAGGGGAAAAACTGTTTTTT.

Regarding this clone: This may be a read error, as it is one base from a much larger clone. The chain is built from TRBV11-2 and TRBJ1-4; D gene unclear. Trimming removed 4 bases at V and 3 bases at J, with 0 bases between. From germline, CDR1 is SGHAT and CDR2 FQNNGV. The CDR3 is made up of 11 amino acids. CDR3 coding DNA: TGTGCCAGCAGCTCTAATGAAAAACTGTTTTTT. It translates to CASSSNEKLFF.

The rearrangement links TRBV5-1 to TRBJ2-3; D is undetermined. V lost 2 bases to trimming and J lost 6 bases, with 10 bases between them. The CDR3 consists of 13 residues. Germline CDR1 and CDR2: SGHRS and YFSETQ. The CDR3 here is CASSFSVRDTQYF. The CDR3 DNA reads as TGCGCCAGCAGCTTTTCCGTTCGGGATACGCAGTATTTT.

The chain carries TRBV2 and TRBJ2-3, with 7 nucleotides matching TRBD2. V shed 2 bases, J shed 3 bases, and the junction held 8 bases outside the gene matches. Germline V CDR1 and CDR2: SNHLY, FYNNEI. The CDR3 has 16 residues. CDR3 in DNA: TGTGCCAGCAGTGAACGCGGCGGGAGTACGACAGATACGCAGTATTTT. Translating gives CASSERGGSTTDTQYF.